Listed here is a single T cell receptor (beta chain). Its antigen is unknown. Per-base quality was not reported, and no clone a single base away is much larger than it. The data originate from a study of T cell responses to AZD1222 COVID-19 vaccine listed by TCRdb under 2021. Regarding the study in general: AZD1222 recipients whose second dose came at about 4 weeks and those whose second dose came at about 12 weeks were combined into one group, since spike-specific TCR depth and breadth did not differ between the two schedules. TCR sequencing was performed for roughly 250 trial participants, of whom about 210 were given two doses of AZD1222 and some 26 were given two doses of MenACWY control vaccine. Enrollment into the trials was organized by age into subgroups of 18-55, 56-69 and 70-plus years, and those subgroups contained around 150, 28 and 57 TCR-sequenced participants, respectively. Study-wide conclusions, independent of this receptor: Conclusions about previously exposed vaccinees are limited because only six or seven AZD1222 recipients were SARS-CoV-2 seropositive at baseline. In the small 56-69-year group, the increase in depth fell short of significance, most likely because of low power. Because no day 14 peak-response samples were available, repertoires were characterized only after the peak T cell response. Nearly half of unique spike-specific TCRs reportedly recognized epitopes outside regions mutated in the B.1.351 and B.1.1.7 variants. A significant rise in spike-specific TCR breadth and depth was observed after two AZD1222 doses relative to day 0 and relative to MenACWY recipients. CD4 TCRs associated with the vaccine covered the entire spike protein, and the dominant responses were in regions 160-218 and 743-854. Participants were mostly white British, with more females than males. The authors suggested clonal diversity may have been underestimated.

What the time point label conveys for this sample: baseline before first vaccination. The vaccinee samples were drawn from two UK trials, COV001 and COV002, one of which was a single-blind randomized controlled phase 2/3 trial testing AZD1222 (ChAdOx1 nCoV-19) in healthy adults. For TCRbeta chain sequencing, PBMC samples were collected from trial participants at day 0 and at day 28 after the second dose. The CDR3 regions of human TCRbeta chains were subjected to immunosequencing. As for the authors' bioinformatics: TCRs in the repertoires were compared against a reference library of SARS-CoV-2-specific TCRs that had been generated with the MIRA antigen-specificity platform. Breadth meant the fraction of unique TCRs that were SARS-CoV-2-associated, whereas depth meant the fraction of total T cells that were SARS-CoV-2-associated. Each spike-specific TCR was assigned to its reactive spike region and to a CD4 or CD8 class using the MIRA data. Log10-transformed breadth and depth values were compared by one-way ANOVA with Sidak's multiple comparisons tests. Held by TCRdb, this immuneACCESS table contains in-frame sequences only and omits some clones. Under half of the omission traces to an unresolved V gene where checked; the cause of the rest is unknown. That table gives V, J and clone size, and the DNA gave D and trimming. The sample table shows more than 70,000 clones, and 90% are seen once. The biggest ten clones account for more than 4% of the sample.

Trimming accounts for 3 bases at V and 7 bases at J, while the number of junction bases matched to no gene is 11. From a lookup of the germline V gene (reference sequence), CDR1 and CDR2 are LGHDT and YNNKEL. From the cysteine through the phenylalanine, the CDR3 covers 15 amino acids. This entry keeps only the CDR3 DNA: 45 bases, framed from base 1. This TCR was recovered from an adult in good health. This receptor chain uses TRBV3-1 (or the pseudogene TRBV3-2) and TRBJ1-2; 7 middle bases align to TRBD1. Here the sequenced sample was peripheral blood, taken on day 0 of AZD1222 vaccination. The DNA is TGTGCCAGCAGCCATACCGACAGGGAAGGCGCTGGCTACACCTTC. Translated, it gives CASSHTDREGAGYTF.